Below, one T cell receptor (beta chain) is given with its context. Its antigen is undetermined. TCRdb ran MiXCR on the 5' RACE reads and lists one entry per CDR3 protein. In the table there are 230,000 or so distinct CDR3 sequences, approximately 8.3% of which are singletons. This sample stems from a study of identical twins. General study points: The study found excess low generation probability among twin-shared out-of-frame alpha sequences.

CDR1 and CDR2 from the germline V gene are SGHVS and FNYEAQ. Unmatched junction bases numbered 14, after V lost 5 bases and J lost 5 bases. This CDR3 has 18 amino acids. These same data were also listed under a study on yellow fever vaccine responses in identical twins.

The V and J genes are TRBV7-6 and TRBJ2-2, with 10 positions matching TRBD1. The specimen was CD8+ T cells sorted from blood. The receptor's source is a woman aged 18-29 years in good health. DNA of the CDR3: TGTGCCAGCAGCCCTACGTTTCTTGACAGGGGGCGGACCGGGGAGCTGTTTTTT. Translated: CASSPTFLDRGRTGELFF.